The 4 T cell receptor beta chains below all came from one sample that was sequenced in a study of cytomegalovirus exposure and HLA in healthy donors. In the PCR, 60 Vbeta and 13 Jbeta primers were used. Produced via immunoSEQ multiplex PCR; TCRdb's table is partial and in-frame only. The table records fewer than 250,000 clones, approximately 90% of them present only once. The sequencing input was PBMCs. Source of these receptors: a boy aged 2-15 years in good health and CMV-seronegative.

The chain uses TRBV27 and TRBJ1-4; D unresolved. There are 14 residues in the CDR3. Deletions cut 5 bases from V and 5 bases from J, with 12 bases between. Germline CDR1 and CDR2: MNHEY and SMNVEV (reference sequence). CDR3 region: CASSRGQKNEKLFF. The CDR3 DNA reads as TGTGCCAGCAGTCGCGGGCAGAAAAATGAAAAACTGTTTTTT. Full variable domain (remainder filled in from reference TRBV27 and TRBJ1-4): EAQVTQNPRYLITVTGKKLTVTCSQNMNHEYMSWYRQDPGLGLRQIYYSMNVEVTDKGDVPEGYKVSRKEKRNFPLILESPSPNQTSLYFCASSRGQKNEKLFFGSGTQLSVL.

The chain carries TRBV30 and TRBJ1-1; D is ambiguous. Germline CDR1 and CDR2: GTSNPN and SVGIG (reference sequence). The V end lost 3 bases, the J end lost 7 bases, and 15 bases lay between the germline ends. The CDR3 is 13 residues long. The CDR3 DNA follows: TGTGCCTGGAGAATTGACACGGCAGGTGAAGCTTTCTTT. Translated, it gives CAWRIDTAGEAFF.

As for this clone: This sample includes further DNA sequences coding for the same CDR3. The gene calls are TRBV6-5 and TRBJ2-7, with a possible D match to TRBD1 (5 bases). The ends were cut back, 0 bases at V and 3 bases at J, with 6 bases in the middle. CDR3 length: 13 residues. CDR1 and CDR2 from the germline V gene are MNHEY and SVGAGI. CDR3 residues: CASSYSTGYEQYF. In nucleotides, the CDR3 is TGTGCCAGCAGTTACTCTACAGGCTACGAGCAGTACTTC.

The rearrangement links TRBV6-1 to TRBJ1-1, with 8 bases aligning to TRBD1. V dropped 0 bases and J dropped 3; count of bases not matched to a gene: 12. The CDR3 has 18 amino acids. From germline, CDR1 is MNHNS and CDR2 SASEGT. This chain's CDR3 is CASSEARPGQEAYTEAFF. In DNA, the CDR3 is TGTGCCAGCAGTGAAGCGCGACCGGGACAGGAAGCATACACTGAAGCTTTCTTT.